Below, one T cell receptor beta chain is given with its context. Its antigen is unidentified. V lost 4 bases and J 3 bases, leaving 14 bases between the germline ends. The germline CDR1 and CDR2 sequences are SGDLS and YYNGEE. The CDR3 consists of 15 residues. The sample is drawn from a study of cytomegalovirus exposure and HLA in healthy donors. Study-level results: Prior analysis indicated that the majority of TCR beta V segments exhibited productivity approximately 90% or approximately 30% of the time. In a later analysis, the majority of CMV-associated beta chains seemingly showed HLA restriction. In a later analysis, V- and J-gene trimming of beta chains associated with a DCLRE1C missense variant, replicated independently. Donor immune exposure was known only as CMV serostatus.

PCR primers comprised 60 Vbeta and 13 Jbeta primers. The protocol was immunoSEQ multiplex PCR, while the TCRdb copy is restricted to in-frame clones and leaves out a portion. This sample carries about 93,000 clones, 82% of them seen once, and the ten largest clones take 3.8%. This chain links TRBV9 with TRBJ2-1; no firm D call. The origin of this receptor is a man aged 50 or older in good health and CMV-seronegative. Input material: PBMCs. CDR3 nucleotides: TGTGCCAGCAGCCAGGTAACGCCCGGCTACAATGAGCAGTTCTTC. Its protein product is CASSQVTPGYNEQFF.